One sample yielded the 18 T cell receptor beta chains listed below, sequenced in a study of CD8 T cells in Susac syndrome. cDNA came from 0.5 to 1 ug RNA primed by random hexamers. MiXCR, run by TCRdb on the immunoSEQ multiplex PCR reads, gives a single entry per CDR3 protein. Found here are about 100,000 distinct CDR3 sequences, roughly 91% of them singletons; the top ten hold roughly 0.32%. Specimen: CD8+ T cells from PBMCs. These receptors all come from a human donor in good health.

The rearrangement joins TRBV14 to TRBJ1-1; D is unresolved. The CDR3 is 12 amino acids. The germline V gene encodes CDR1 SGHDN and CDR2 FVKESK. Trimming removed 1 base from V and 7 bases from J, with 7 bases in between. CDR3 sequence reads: CASSQAILEAFF. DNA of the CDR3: TGTGCCAGCAGCCAAGCTATACTTGAAGCTTTCTTT.

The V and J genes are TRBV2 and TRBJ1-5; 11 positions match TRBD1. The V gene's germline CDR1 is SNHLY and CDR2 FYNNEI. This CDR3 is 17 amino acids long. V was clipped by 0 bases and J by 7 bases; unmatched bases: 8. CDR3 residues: CASSEASRTGGRQPQHF. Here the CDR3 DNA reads TGTGCCAGCAGTGAAGCCTCACGGACAGGGGGCAGACAGCCCCAGCATTTT.

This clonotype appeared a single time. Here the CDR3 reads CASNHAGDNSNQPQHF. Here the CDR3 DNA reads TGTGCCAGCAACCACGCGGGGGACAATAGCAATCAGCCCCAGCATTTT. This chain joins TRBV7-9 and TRBJ1-5; possible D gene TRBD1, 6 bases. Germline CDR1 reads SEHNR; CDR2 reads FQNEAQ (reference sequence). V gave up 7 bases and J gave up 0 bases, with 16 bases separating them. The CDR3 totals 16 residues.

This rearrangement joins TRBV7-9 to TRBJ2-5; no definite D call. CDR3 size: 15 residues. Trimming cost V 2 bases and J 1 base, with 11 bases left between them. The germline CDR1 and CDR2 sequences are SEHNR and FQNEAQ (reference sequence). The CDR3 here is CASSLNPAVQETQYF. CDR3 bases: TGTGCCAGCAGCTTAAATCCGGCGGTCCAAGAGACCCAGTACTTC.

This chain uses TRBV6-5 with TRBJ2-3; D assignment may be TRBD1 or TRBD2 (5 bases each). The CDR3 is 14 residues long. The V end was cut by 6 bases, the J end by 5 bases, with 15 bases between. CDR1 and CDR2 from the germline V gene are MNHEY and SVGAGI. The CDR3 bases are TGTGCCAGCAGCTCCGGGACCCCCGGAGATACGCAGTATTTT. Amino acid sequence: CASSSGTPGDTQYF.

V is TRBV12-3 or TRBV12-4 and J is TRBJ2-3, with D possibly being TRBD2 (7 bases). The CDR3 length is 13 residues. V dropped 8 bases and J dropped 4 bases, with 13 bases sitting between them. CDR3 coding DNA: TGTGCCAGCTCAAGGGGGGGCTCAGATACGCAGTATTTT. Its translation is CASSRGGSDTQYF.

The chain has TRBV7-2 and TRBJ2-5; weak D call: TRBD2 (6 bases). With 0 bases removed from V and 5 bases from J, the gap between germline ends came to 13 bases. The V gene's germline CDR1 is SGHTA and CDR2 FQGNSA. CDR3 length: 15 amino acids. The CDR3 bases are TGTGCCAGCAGCTTAGCCGGTCTGGGGGGTGAGACCCAGTACTTC. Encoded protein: CASSLAGLGGETQYF.

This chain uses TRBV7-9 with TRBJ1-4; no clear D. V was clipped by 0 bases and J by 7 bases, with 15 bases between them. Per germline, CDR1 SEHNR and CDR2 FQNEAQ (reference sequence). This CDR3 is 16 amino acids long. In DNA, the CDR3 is TGTGCCAGCAGCTTAGCCGGCAGGCCACGGGGTGAAAAACTGTTTTTT. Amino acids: CASSLAGRPRGEKLFF.

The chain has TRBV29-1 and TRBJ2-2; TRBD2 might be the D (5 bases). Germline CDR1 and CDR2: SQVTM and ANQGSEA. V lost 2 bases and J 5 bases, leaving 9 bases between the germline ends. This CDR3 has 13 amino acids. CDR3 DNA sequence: TGCAGCGTTGAATTCGGGGTTACCGGGGAGCTGTTTTTT. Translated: CSVEFGVTGELFF.

This CDR3 reads CASSLSGGSPYEQYF. Written as DNA, the CDR3 is TGTGCCAGCAGCCTCAGCGGGGGCTCCCCCTACGAGCAGTACTTC. The chain recombines TRBV7-3 with TRBJ2-7, with 8 nucleotides matching TRBD2. The germline gives CDR1 SGHTA, CDR2 FQGTGA. Trimming at V came to 5 bases and at J to 2 bases, leaving 8 bases not matched to a gene. There are 15 residues in the CDR3.

CDR3 sequence: CASSLTWTTDTGELFF. Written as DNA, the CDR3 is TGCGCCAGCAGCCTAACCTGGACAACCGACACCGGGGAGCTGTTTTTT. This chain joins TRBV4-1 and TRBJ2-2; D perhaps matches TRBD1 (5 bases). The CDR3 has 16 residues. In germline, CDR1 is MGHRA, CDR2 YSYEKL. Trimming took 4 bases from V and 3 from J, leaving 15 bases between them.

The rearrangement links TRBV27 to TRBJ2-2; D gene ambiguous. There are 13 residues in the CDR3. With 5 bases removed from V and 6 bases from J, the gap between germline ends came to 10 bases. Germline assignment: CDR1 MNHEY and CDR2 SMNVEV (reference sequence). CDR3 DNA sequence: TGTGCCAGCAGTCCAAGTGGGGCCGGGGAGCTGTTTTTT. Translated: CASSPSGAGELFF.

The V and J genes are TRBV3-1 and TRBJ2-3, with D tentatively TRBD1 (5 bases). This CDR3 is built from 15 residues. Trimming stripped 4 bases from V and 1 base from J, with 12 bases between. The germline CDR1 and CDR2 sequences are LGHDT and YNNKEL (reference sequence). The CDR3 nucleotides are TGTGCCAGCAGCCTGACAGTAGCCCGCACAGATACGCAGTATTTT. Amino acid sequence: CASSLTVARTDTQYF.

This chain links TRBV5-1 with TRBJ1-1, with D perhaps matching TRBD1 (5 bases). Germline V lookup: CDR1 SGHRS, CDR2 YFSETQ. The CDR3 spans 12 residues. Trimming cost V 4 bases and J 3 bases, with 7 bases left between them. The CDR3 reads CASSRGDTEAFF. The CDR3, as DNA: TGCGCCAGCAGCCGGGGCGACACTGAAGCTTTCTTT.

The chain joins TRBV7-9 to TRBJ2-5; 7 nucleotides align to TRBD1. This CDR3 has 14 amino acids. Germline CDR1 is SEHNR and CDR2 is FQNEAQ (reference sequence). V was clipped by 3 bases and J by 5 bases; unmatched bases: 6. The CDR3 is CASSFRQGRETQYF. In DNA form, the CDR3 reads TGTGCCAGCAGCTTTCGACAGGGAAGGGAGACCCAGTACTTC.

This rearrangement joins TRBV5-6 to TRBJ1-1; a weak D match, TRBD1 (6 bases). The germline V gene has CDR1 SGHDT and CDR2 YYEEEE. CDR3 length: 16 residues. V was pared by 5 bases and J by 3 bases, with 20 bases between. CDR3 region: CASRSQGLGMDTEAFF. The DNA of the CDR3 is TGTGCCAGCAGATCGCAGGGGTTGGGGATGGACACTGAAGCTTTCTTT.

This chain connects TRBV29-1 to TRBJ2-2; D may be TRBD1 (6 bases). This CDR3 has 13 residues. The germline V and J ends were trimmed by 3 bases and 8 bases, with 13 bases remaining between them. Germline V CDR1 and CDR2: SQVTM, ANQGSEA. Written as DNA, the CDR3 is TGCAGCGTTGATCTGAGGGGGAATGGGGAGCTGTTTTTT. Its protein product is CSVDLRGNGELFF.

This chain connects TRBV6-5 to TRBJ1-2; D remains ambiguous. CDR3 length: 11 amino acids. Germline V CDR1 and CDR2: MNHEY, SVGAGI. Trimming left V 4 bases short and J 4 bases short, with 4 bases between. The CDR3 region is CASSSSYGYTF. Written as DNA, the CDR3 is TGTGCCAGCAGTTCGTCCTATGGCTACACCTTC.